The rows below give T cell receptor beta chains drawn from one sample of a study of shared clonotypes between healthy human individuals. Measured with immunoSEQ multiplex PCR; TCRdb has only the in-frame clones, and not every one. The repertoire holds hundreds of thousands of clones, over 65% seen once, with approximately 1.6% in the top ten. Sequenced material: memory CD4+ T cells sorted from blood. Source of these receptors: a woman younger than 45 in good health. Each CDR3 is given with its conserved first and last residue. D genes are given only for firm matches. Size is omitted from some rows. Given values are once, few, many or a class for expanded clones.

D	V	size	J	CDR3	DNA
-	TRBV15	-	TRBJ1-2	CATRPDSYYGYTF	TGTGCCACCAGACCAGACAGCTACTATGGCTACACCTTC
-	TRBV29-1	-	TRBJ2-1	CSVVLPRNYNEQFF	TGCAGCGTTGTTTTGCCGAGAAACTACAATGAGCAGTTCTTC
-	TRBV5-1	once	TRBJ1-1	CASRPLGVNTEAFF	TGCGCCAGCCGACCCCTAGGGGTAAACACTGAAGCTTTCTTT
-	TRBV5-1	-	TRBJ1-4	CASSLTSTRGEKLFF	TGCGCCAGCAGCTTGACTTCGACCCGAGGGGAAAAACTGTTTTTT
-	TRBV28	-	TRBJ1-5	CASSSGPYQPQHF	TGTGCCAGCAGTTCGGGCCCCTATCAGCCCCAGCATTTT
-	TRBV6-5	-	TRBJ2-3	CASWDFRVTDTQYF	TGTGCCAGCTGGGACTTCCGAGTCACAGATACGCAGTATTTT
TRBD1	TRBV29-1	-	TRBJ1-5	CSAKTGGGDQPQHF	TGCAGCGCCAAGACAGGGGGCGGCGATCAGCCCCAGCATTTT
TRBD2	TRBV5-1	-	TRBJ2-3	CASRTRTSDAPADTQYF	TGCGCCAGCAGGACGAGGACTAGCGATGCCCCGGCAGATACGCAGTATTTT
TRBD1	TRBV4-2	-	TRBJ1-3	CASSQEQGEAGNTIYF	TGTGCCAGCAGCCAGGAACAGGGGGAAGCTGGAAACACCATATATTTT
TRBD1	TRBV11-3	few	TRBJ2-1	CASSSDRGPEQFF	TGTGCCAGCAGCTCGGACAGGGGGCCTGAGCAGTTCTTC
-	TRBV28	-	TRBJ1-1	CASSFIWGVNTEAFF	TGTGCCAGCAGTTTCATCTGGGGTGTGAACACTGAAGCTTTCTTT
TRBD2	TRBV28	-	TRBJ2-3	CASSSLTSGRAGDTQYF	TGTGCCAGCAGTTCGCTGACTAGCGGGAGGGCCGGAGATACGCAGTATTTT
TRBD2	TRBV28	-	TRBJ2-3	CASTNSGTQYF	TGTGCCAGCACCAATAGCGGGACGCAGTATTTT
TRBD2	TRBV13	-	TRBJ2-4	CASSTHGGLAGGGAKNIQYF	TGTGCCAGCAGCACGCATGGGGGACTAGCGGGAGGAGGAGCCAAAAACATTCAGTACTTC
TRBD1	TRBV18	-	TRBJ1-3	CASSPRKQGPGNTIYF	TGTGCCAGCTCACCACGTAAACAGGGGCCTGGAAACACCATATATTTT
-	TRBV20-1	-	TRBJ2-1	CSARDNEQFF	TGCAGTGCTAGGGATAATGAGCAGTTCTTC
-	TRBV9	-	TRBJ1-1	CASSPQTGHRNTEAFF	TGTGCCAGCAGCCCTCAGACGGGACACAGGAACACTGAAGCTTTCTTT
-	TRBV7-2	-	TRBJ2-1	CASSFLGDNEQFF	TGTGCCAGCAGCTTTCTGGGGGACAATGAGCAGTTCTTC
TRBD2	TRBV6-1	-	TRBJ2-5	CASTGEREGWETQYF	TGTGCCAGCACCGGAGAGCGGGAGGGTTGGGAGACCCAGTACTTC
-	TRBV5-7	-	TRBJ2-2	CATATNTGELFF	TGTGCCACCGCGACGAACACCGGGGAGCTGTTTTTT
TRBD2	TRBV5-1	-	TRBJ2-5	CASSFWGGETQYF	TGCGCCAGCAGCTTTTGGGGGGGAGAGACCCAGTACTTC
TRBD2	TRBV7-9	-	TRBJ2-7	CASSRAGRGSYEQYF	TGTGCCAGCAGCAGGGCCGGGAGGGGGTCCTACGAGCAGTACTTC
TRBD1	TRBV18	once	TRBJ2-7	CASGQDSYEQYF	TGTGCCAGCGGACAGGACTCCTACGAGCAGTACTTC
-	TRBV7-2	-	TRBJ2-7	CASSLGSGYEQYF	TGTGCCAGCAGCTTAGGAAGCGGCTACGAGCAGTACTTC
-	TRBV7-6	-	TRBJ1-1	CASSSWPRTEAFF	TGTGCCAGCAGCTCCTGGCCCCGCACTGAAGCTTTCTTT
TRBD2	TRBV18	-	TRBJ2-5	CASSPGLQLAGGLTSQETQYF	TGTGCCAGCTCACCGGGGCTACAACTAGCGGGAGGACTGACGAGCCAAGAGACCCAGTACTTC
-	TRBV28	-	TRBJ2-7	CASTSGSISYEQYF	TGTGCCAGCACTTCCGGAAGTATCTCCTACGAGCAGTACTTC
-	TRBV19	few	TRBJ1-2	CASSSLTANYGYTF	TGTGCCAGTAGTTCGCTCACAGCTAACTATGGCTACACCTTC